What follows are 11 T cell receptor beta chains derived from one specimen sequenced in a study of Ad26.COV2.S vaccination and SARS-CoV-2 variants. The protocol was immunoSEQ multiplex PCR, while the TCRdb copy is restricted to in-frame clones and leaves out a portion. Of about 350,000 clones listed, approximately 84% were seen once; the top ten hold about 3.3%. Sample treatment: roughly 18 received Ad26.COV2.S at low or high dose, single or two shots; several received placebo; per-sample allocation not given. Sampling occurred on day 63 after the first vaccine or placebo injection. Sequenced material: peripheral blood, taken in a trial of Ad26.COV2.S vaccine versus placebo. The receptors derive from a person aged 18-65 years who received the Ad26.COV2.S COVID-19 vaccine or a placebo.

The V gene is TRBV6-1, the J gene TRBJ2-3; the D gene is possibly TRBD1 (5 bases). The CDR3 totals 16 residues. Germline CDR1 MNHNS, CDR2 SASEGT. Trimming shortened V by 4 bases and J by 5 bases, and 19 bases separated the two germline ends. The CDR3 region is CASSGPDTGSLDTQYF. CDR3 DNA sequence: TGTGCCAGCAGTGGGCCTGACACAGGCTCGTTAGATACGCAGTATTTT.

The rearrangement links TRBV24-1 to TRBJ2-2; D tentatively fits TRBD1 or TRBD2 (6 bases each). The germline gives CDR1 KGHDR, CDR2 SFDVKD. V was pared by 3 bases and J by 0 bases, with 10 bases between. This CDR3 comprises 16 residues. The CDR3 reads CATSDPGDSNTGELFF. DNA of the CDR3: TGTGCCACCAGTGATCCAGGGGACTCGAACACCGGGGAGCTGTTTTTT.

This sequence joins TRBV5-1 and TRBJ2-1; D is uncertain. The CDR3 runs to 11 residues. Germline values: CDR1 SGHRS, CDR2 YFSETQ. Trimming cost V 4 bases and J 6 bases, with 5 bases left between them. The CDR3 DNA reads as TGCGCCAGCAGCGACACCAATGAGCAGTTCTTC. This gives the protein CASSDTNEQFF.

The V and J genes are TRBV11-2 and TRBJ2-7; D is perhaps TRBD1 (6 bases). CDR3 length: 17 residues. V gave up 1 base and J gave up 6 bases, with 22 bases separating them. Germline V gives CDR1 SGHAT, CDR2 FQNNGV. CDR3 protein: CASSLGIRVKRGFEQYF. The CDR3 coding sequence is TGTGCCAGCAGCTTAGGAATCAGGGTGAAAAGGGGGTTCGAGCAGTACTTC.

The rearrangement joins TRBV28 to TRBJ2-2; 8 bases are a match to TRBD1. V was clipped by 11 bases and J by 6 bases; unmatched bases: 11. The CDR3 sequence is 14 residues long. CDR1 and CDR2 (germline): MDHEN, SYDVKM. As DNA, the CDR3 is TGTGCCGGGGGAACAGGGGGATCATCCGGGGAGCTGTTTTTT. This encodes CAGGTGGSSGELFF.

The chain couples TRBV11-2 to TRBJ1-3; D is unclear. Trimming removed 3 bases at V and 3 bases at J, with 3 bases between. The CDR3 contains 12 residues. The germline V gene encodes CDR1 SGHAT and CDR2 FQNNGV. CDR3 sequence reads: CASSLIGNTIYF. Here the CDR3 DNA reads TGTGCCAGCAGCTTGATTGGAAACACCATATATTTT. Filled out from reference TRBV11-2 and TRBJ1-3, the complete variable domain reads EAGVAQSPRYKIIEKRQSVAFWCNPISGHATLYWYQQILGQGPKLLIQFQNNGVVDDSQLPKDRFSAERLKGVDSTLKIQPAKLEDSAVYLCASSLIGNTIYFGEGSWLTVV.

V gene TRBV5-4 combines with J gene TRBJ1-2, with D tentatively TRBD1 (5 bases). The V end lost 4 bases, the J end lost 8 bases, and 21 bases lay between the germline ends. Germline assignment: CDR1 SGHNT and CDR2 YYREEE (reference sequence). The CDR3 length is 15 residues. The CDR3 coding sequence is TGTGCCAGCAGCCCAAAAGACTCCGGGACGGGGGGCTACACCTTC. It specifies CASSPKDSGTGGYTF.

This clone was seen more than once but under ten times. This chain uses TRBV7-9 with TRBJ1-2, with D perhaps TRBD1 (6 bases). The CDR3 consists of 12 residues. Germline assignment: CDR1 SEHNR and CDR2 FQNEAQ (reference sequence). V was clipped by 2 bases and J by 7 bases, with 8 bases between them. The chain's CDR3 is CASSLPGAGYTF. In DNA form, the CDR3 reads TGTGCCAGCAGCTTACCAGGGGCTGGCTACACCTTC.

The chain combines TRBV20-1 with TRBJ1-1; D is unclear. CDR1 and CDR2 from the germline V gene are DFQATT and SNEGSKA (reference sequence). This CDR3 region has 14 residues. V was pared by 3 bases and J by 1 base, with 12 bases between. CDR3 nucleotide sequence: TGCAGTGCTAGTGGGCAGACCAAGAACACTGAAGCTTTCTTT. Protein sequence: CSASGQTKNTEAFF.

The rearrangement uses TRBV28 and TRBJ1-5, with unresolved D. The CDR3 is 15 amino acids. The V gene lost 3 bases and the J gene lost 0 bases, with 9 bases spanning the gap. Germline CDR1 MDHEN, CDR2 SYDVKM. CDR3 in amino acids: CASSFPYGSNQPQHF. The CDR3 DNA sequence: TGTGCCAGCAGTTTTCCGTACGGTAGCAATCAGCCCCAGCATTTT.

The chain carries TRBV6-6 and TRBJ2-7; perhaps TRBD1 as D (5 bases). CDR1 and CDR2 from the germline V gene are MNHNY and SVGAGI (reference sequence). The V end was cut by 5 bases, the J end by 2 bases, with 7 bases between. The CDR3 is 12 residues long. This CDR3 is CASSLGAYEQYF. The CDR3 DNA sequence: TGTGCCAGCAGTCTAGGGGCCTACGAGCAGTACTTC.